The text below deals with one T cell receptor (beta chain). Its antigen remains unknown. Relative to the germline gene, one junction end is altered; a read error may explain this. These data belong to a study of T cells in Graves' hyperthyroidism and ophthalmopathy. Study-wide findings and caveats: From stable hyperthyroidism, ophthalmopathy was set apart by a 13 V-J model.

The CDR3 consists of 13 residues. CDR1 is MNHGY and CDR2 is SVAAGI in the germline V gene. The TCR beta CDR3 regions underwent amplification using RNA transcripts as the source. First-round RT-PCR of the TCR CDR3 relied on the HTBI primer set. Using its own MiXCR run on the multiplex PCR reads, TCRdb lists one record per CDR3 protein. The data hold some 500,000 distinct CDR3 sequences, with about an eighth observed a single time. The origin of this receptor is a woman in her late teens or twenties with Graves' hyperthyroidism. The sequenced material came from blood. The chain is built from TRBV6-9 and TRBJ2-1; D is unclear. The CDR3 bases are TGTGCCAGCAGTTACCCCCCCGGTGATGAGCGGTTCTTC. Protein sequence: CASSYPPGDERFF.